One and the same sample provided the 18 T cell receptor beta chains below, sequenced in a study of OX40 agonist ivuxolimab in advanced cancers. Generated by immunoSEQ multiplex PCR, the TCRdb table keeps only in-frame clones and is missing some. Seen here are roughly 56,000 clones, 85% to 90% observed once, and the top ten hold 0.75% to 0.9%. The source material was CD4+ or CD8+ T cells sorted from blood, sampled in a trial of the OX40 agonist ivuxolimab. These TCRs come from an adult with an advanced solid tumor such as melanoma, head and neck, liver or kidney cancer.

J is TRBJ2-5 and V is TRBV30; 7 bases fit TRBD2. This CDR3 region has 16 residues. Trimming took 3 bases from V and 2 from J; bases not matched to a gene: 12. CDR1 and CDR2 (germline): GTSNPN, SVGIG (reference sequence). CDR3 region: CAWSHPSSGFQETQYF. The CDR3, as DNA: TGTGCCTGGAGCCACCCGTCTAGCGGATTTCAAGAGACCCAGTACTTC.

The chain carries TRBV7-2 and TRBJ2-5, with a tentative D call TRBD2 (5 bases). This CDR3 spans 15 amino acids. Between the trimmed V and J ends, which lost 4 bases and 6 bases, there was a span of 18 bases. CDR1 and CDR2 (germline): SGHTA, FQGNSA. DNA of the CDR3: TGTGCCAGCAGCTCCCCCGAGAGGCTAGCACAGACCCAGTACTTC. Residues: CASSSPERLAQTQYF.

The CDR3 is CASSLAGANTGELFF. The CDR3, as DNA: TGTGCCAGCAGTTTGGCGGGAGCCAACACCGGGGAGCTGTTTTTT. V usage is TRBV27 and J usage is TRBJ2-2; 7 bases agree with TRBD2. Germline CDR1 is MNHEY and CDR2 is SMNVEV (reference sequence). After removal of 3 bases from V and 2 bases from J, the junction contained 3 bases not matched to a gene. The CDR3 covers 15 residues.

This clone was observed a few times. V usage is TRBV5-4 and J usage is TRBJ2-3; D is undetermined. Trimming took off 4 bases at V and 0 bases at J, with 3 bases between the two ends. CDR3 size: 12 residues. Germline V gene sequence: CDR1 SGHNT, CDR2 YYREEE (reference sequence). DNA of the CDR3: TGTGCCAGCAGCCAAAGCACAGATACGCAGTATTTT. This gives the protein CASSQSTDTQYF.

Here the CDR3 DNA reads TGCGCCAGCAGCTCAAACGCGGGACCGAGCACAGATACGCAGTATTTT. It is translated as CASSSNAGPSTDTQYF. The chain recombines TRBV5-1 with TRBJ2-3; perhaps TRBD2 as D (6 bases). CDR3 size: 16 residues. Germline CDR1 reads SGHRS; CDR2 reads YFSETQ. V dropped 3 bases and J dropped 0 bases, with 14 bases sitting between them. Looking up the rest from reference TRBV5-1 and TRBJ2-3 gives the full variable domain: KAGVTQTPRYLIKTRGQQVTLSCSPISGHRSVSWYQQTPGQGLQFLFEYFSETQRNKGNFPGRFSGRQFSNSRSEMNVSTLELGDSALYLCASSSNAGPSTDTQYFGPGTRLTVL.

This sequence joins TRBV4-1 and TRBJ1-4; D perhaps matches TRBD1 (6 bases). This CDR3 is built from 14 residues. In germline, CDR1 is MGHRA, CDR2 YSYEKL. Trimming removed 3 bases from V and 5 bases from J, with 10 bases in between. The DNA for the CDR3 is TGCGCCAGCAGCCATTCGGGGGGCAATGAAAAACTGTTTTTT. Residues: CASSHSGGNEKLFF.

The J gene is TRBJ2-5, the V gene TRBV7-8; 7 positions agree with TRBD1. Unmatched junction bases numbered 11, after V lost 1 base and J lost 6 bases. The CDR3 runs 16 residues. From germline, CDR1 is SGHVS and CDR2 FQNEAQ. The CDR3 sequence is CASSLEPGQRRKTQYF. The DNA of the CDR3 is TGTGCCAGCAGCTTAGAGCCGGGACAGCGGCGAAAGACCCAGTACTTC.

V is TRBV7-2 and J is TRBJ2-5, with 8 bases lining up with TRBD2. Germline lookup yields CDR1 SGHTA and CDR2 FQGNSA. CDR3 length: 16 amino acids. J gave up 0 bases and V 3 bases, and 6 bases lay outside the gene matches. The CDR3 sequence: CASSFGTSWYQETQYF. The CDR3 DNA sequence: TGTGCCAGCAGCTTCGGGACTAGTTGGTACCAAGAGACCCAGTACTTC.

V gene TRBV5-4 combines with J gene TRBJ2-7; 7 positions agree with TRBD1. Germline V gene sequence: CDR1 SGHNT, CDR2 YYREEE (reference sequence). This CDR3 has 15 amino acids. Germline trimming cut 4 bases from V and 4 bases from J; bases unmatched to any gene: 11. Written as DNA, the CDR3 is TGTGCCAGCAGCCGCACCGGGACAGTGTTTTACGAGCAGTACTTC. Translation: CASSRTGTVFYEQYF.

The chain uses TRBV7-9 and TRBJ1-3; D is unresolved. Germline V gives CDR1 SEHNR, CDR2 FQNEAQ (reference sequence). V was shortened by 2 bases and J by 4 bases, with 3 bases between the two germline ends. CDR3 length: 12 amino acids. CDR3 in DNA: TGTGCCAGCAGCTTACTGGGAAACACCATATATTTT. It yields the protein CASSLLGNTIYF.

Only one count was recorded for this clone. The gene calls are TRBV10-2 and TRBJ1-5; the D gene is possibly TRBD1 (6 bases). The CDR3 spans 18 residues. The ends were cut back, 0 bases at V and 4 bases at J, with 19 bases in the middle. Germline values: CDR1 WSHSY, CDR2 SAAADI. For the CDR3, the DNA is TGCGCCAGCAGTGAGTCACATACCCTCGGGACAACGAATCAGCCCCAGCATTTT. It is translated as CASSESHTLGTTNQPQHF.

This rearrangement joins TRBV9 to TRBJ2-3; the D is unclear. The CDR3 consists of 15 residues. Between the trimmed V and J ends, which lost 0 bases and 2 bases, there was a span of 10 bases. Germline assignment: CDR1 SGDLS and CDR2 YYNGEE. CDR3 sequence (DNA): TGTGCCAGCAGCGTAGGGGTTGGGTCCACAGATACGCAGTATTTT. It translates to CASSVGVGSTDTQYF.

The chain employs TRBV14 and TRBJ1-4; D unclear. V lost 4 bases and J 8 bases, leaving 14 bases between the germline ends. This CDR3 has 14 amino acids. Looked up from germline, CDR1 is SGHDN and CDR2 is FVKESK. The CDR3 protein is CASSLLHNREKLFF. Here the CDR3 DNA reads TGTGCCAGCAGCCTCCTACATAATCGGGAAAAACTGTTTTTT.

The J gene is TRBJ1-2, the V gene TRBV29-1, with TRBD1 matching over 7 bases. V gave up 6 bases and J gave up 7 bases; unmatched junction bases: 11. The germline V gene encodes CDR1 SQVTM and CDR2 ANQGSEA. CDR3 size: 13 residues. CDR3 in DNA: TGCAGCGTCCGGGACAGCGGGGCGGGTGGCTACACCTTC. Translated, it gives CSVRDSGAGGYTF.

The gene calls are TRBV5-4 and TRBJ2-1; TRBD2 might be the D (5 bases). The germline gives CDR1 SGHNT, CDR2 YYREEE (reference sequence). Between the trimmed V and J ends, which lost 9 bases and 4 bases, there was a span of 17 bases. There are 14 residues in the CDR3. CDR3 coding DNA: TGTGCCACCCATACGAGGGCCGGGTACAATGAGCAGTTCTTC. As protein: CATHTRAGYNEQFF.

Only one count was recorded for this clone. The chain is built from TRBV7-9 and TRBJ2-7; D unresolved. This CDR3 is built from 15 residues. Germline CDR1 SEHNR, CDR2 FQNEAQ (reference sequence). Trimming took off 0 bases at V and 2 bases at J, with 11 bases between the two ends. CDR3 bases: TGTGCCAGCAGCTTAGCGGGAATGCAGGCCTACGAGCAGTACTTC. It encodes CASSLAGMQAYEQYF.

The rearrangement joins TRBV10-3 to TRBJ2-7, with 8 bases aligning to TRBD2. The junction had 8 bases not matched to a gene; V was cut back by 4 bases and J by 3 bases. The CDR3 length is 15 residues. The V gene's germline CDR1 is ENHRY and CDR2 SYGVKD. The CDR3: CAISGAGAGIYEQYF. The CDR3, as DNA: TGTGCCATCAGTGGAGCGGGGGCCGGGATCTACGAGCAGTACTTC.

This rearrangement joins TRBV4-1 to TRBJ1-2; TRBD1 is a possible D gene (5 bases). V was clipped by 0 bases and J by 8 bases, with 16 bases between them. Germline lookup yields CDR1 MGHRA and CDR2 YSYEKL. The CDR3 runs to 15 residues. Written as DNA, the CDR3 is TGCGCCAGCAGCCAAGATTTGTCAGGGCGGAACGGCTACACCTTC. It specifies CASSQDLSGRNGYTF.